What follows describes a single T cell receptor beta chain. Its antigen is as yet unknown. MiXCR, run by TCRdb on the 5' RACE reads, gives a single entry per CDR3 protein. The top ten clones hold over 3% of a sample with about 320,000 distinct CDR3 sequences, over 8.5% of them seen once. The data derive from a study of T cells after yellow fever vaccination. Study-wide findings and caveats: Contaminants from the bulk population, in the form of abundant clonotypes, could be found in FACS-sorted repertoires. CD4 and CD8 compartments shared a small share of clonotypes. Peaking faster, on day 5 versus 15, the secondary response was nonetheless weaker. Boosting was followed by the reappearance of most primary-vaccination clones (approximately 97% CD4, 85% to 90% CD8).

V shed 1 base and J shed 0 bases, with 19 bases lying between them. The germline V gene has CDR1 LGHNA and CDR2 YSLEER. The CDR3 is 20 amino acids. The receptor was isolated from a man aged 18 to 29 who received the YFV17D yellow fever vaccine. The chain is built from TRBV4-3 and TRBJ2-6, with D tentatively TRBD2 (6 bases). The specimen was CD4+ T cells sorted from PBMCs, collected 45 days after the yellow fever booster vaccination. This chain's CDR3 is CASSQVRLHGGPSGANVLTF. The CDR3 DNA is TGCGCCAGCAGCCAAGTGCGTCTGCATGGAGGGCCCTCTGGGGCCAACGTCCTGACTTTC.